This T cell receptor beta chain was identified in a study of shared T cell receptors in the human thymus. Germline CDR1 is SQVTM and CDR2 is ANQGSEA. Trimming cost V 6 bases and J 5 bases; bases outside gene matches: 7. The CDR3 covers 13 residues. The protocol was immunoSEQ multiplex PCR, while the TCRdb copy is restricted to in-frame clones and leaves out a portion. The top ten hold less than 0.015% of the sample, which has roughly 560,000 clones, about 84% seen once. This clone was found once. Another study also made use of these data, one on human thymus T cells. From that study: Donation came from healthy Finnish infants having corrective surgery for congenital heart defects. Resections from corrective heart surgery supplied the thymus tissue. Thymic and blood repertoires appeared to carry a bias in their V and J gene usage. There were highly overlapping thymic repertoires among unrelated individuals, as related research reported.

The sequenced material came from thymocytes. This sequence joins TRBV29-1 and TRBJ2-7, with 10 bases lining up with TRBD1. The sequence came from a boy younger than two with a congenital heart defect. In nucleotides, the CDR3 is TGCAGCGTGCGGGACAGGGGTGCCAACGAGCAGTACTTC. This gives the protein CSVRDRGANEQYF.